These T cell receptor beta chains were read from a single sample in a study of CD8 T cells in ankylosing spondylitis. TCRdb re-derived calls from the 5' RACE reads in MiXCR, one entry per CDR3 protein. The sample lists about 330,000 distinct CDR3 sequences; roughly 8% were seen once. Source material: blood, either unsorted or a sorted T cell fraction (not recorded which). Receptors originate from a male donor with ankylosing spondylitis. Both conserved end residues are part of each CDR3. Fields, in order: D gene, clone size, CDR3 length, V gene, J gene, CDR3 protein, CDR3 DNA. D genes are given only for firm matches. Part of the rows lack a size; the others show once, few, many or a class for expanded clones.

>.|many|15|TRBV20-1|TRBJ1-5
CSAYSEGSTNQPQHF
TGCAGTGCTTACTCGGAGGGGAGCACGAATCAGCCCCAGCATTTT
>.|.|14|TRBV7-2|TRBJ1-1
CASSFGMLNTEAFF
TGTGCCAGCAGCTTCGGGATGTTGAACACTGAAGCTTTCTTT
>.|.|13|TRBV7-8|TRBJ2-7
CASSLSAPYEQYF
TGTGCCAGCAGCTTGAGCGCACCCTACGAGCAGTACTTC
>.|many|10|TRBV29-1|TRBJ1-3
CSAFGNTIYF
TGCAGCGCCTTCGGAAACACCATATATTTT
>.|many|13|TRBV29-1|TRBJ2-2
CSVEWGNTGELFF
TGCAGCGTTGAATGGGGAAACACCGGGGAGCTGTTTTTT
>.|many|20|TRBV25-1|TRBJ2-1
CASSDWGTRTAPHSYNEQFF
TGTGCCAGCAGTGATTGGGGGACTCGAACTGCCCCCCACTCCTACAATGAGCAGTTCTTC
>.|many|13|TRBV12-3/TRBV12-4|TRBJ2-5
CASSLVSQETQYF
TGCGCCAGCAGCTTGGTCTCCCAAGAGACCCAGTACTTC
>TRBD1|.|15|TRBV25-1|TRBJ2-7
CASTPGTGRAGEQYF
TGTGCCAGCACCCCTGGGACAGGGCGGGCTGGAGAGCAGTACTTC
>.|few|15|TRBV27|TRBJ1-1
CASSRSTGRNTEAFF
TGTGCCAGCAGTCGCTCGACAGGCAGAAACACTGAAGCTTTCTTT
>.|.|13|TRBV7-8|TRBJ1-1
CASSLEVYSEAFF
TGTGCCAGCAGCTTAGAAGTGTACTCTGAAGCTTTCTTT
>.|few|12|TRBV29-1|TRBJ2-1
CSAPFGADEQFF
TGCAGCGCCCCCTTTGGCGCTGATGAGCAGTTCTTC
>.|few|15|TRBV10-1|TRBJ2-3
CASSARSTGIDTQYF
TGCGCCAGCAGTGCAAGGTCCACAGGTATAGATACGCAGTATTTT
>TRBD1|.|14|TRBV11-3|TRBJ2-5
CASSEGTAQETQYF
TGTGCCAGCAGCGAGGGGACAGCCCAAGAGACCCAGTACTTC
>TRBD1|.|14|TRBV5-1|TRBJ2-7
CASRVGQGTYEQYF
TGCGCCAGCAGAGTTGGACAGGGGACCTACGAGCAGTACTTC
>TRBD2|.|16|TRBV9|TRBJ2-7
CASSPMGIAGTYEQYF
TGTGCCAGCAGCCCTATGGGGATAGCGGGAACGTACGAGCAGTACTTC
>.|few|12|TRBV18|TRBJ1-5
CASSSGTGNQHF
TGTGCCAGCTCATCCGGAACAGGGAATCAGCATTTT
>.|few|11|TRBV29-1|TRBJ1-2
CSVDRGGGYTF
TGCAGCGTTGACAGGGGAGGAGGCTACACCTTC
>.|few|13|TRBV12-3/TRBV12-4|TRBJ2-7
CASSPAAGREQYF
TGTGCCAGCAGTCCCGCTGCGGGGCGCGAGCAGTACTTC
>.|.|12|TRBV20-1|TRBJ1-3
CSAPNSGNTIYF
TGCAGTGCCCCGAACTCTGGAAACACCATATATTTT
>TRBD1|few|14|TRBV10-3|TRBJ2-7
CAGAKDRGSYEQYF
TGTGCCGGTGCCAAGGACAGGGGCTCCTACGAGCAGTACTTC
>.|few|15|TRBV7-3|TRBJ2-1
CASSSSYSSYNEQFF
TGTGCCAGCAGCTCGTCCTATAGCTCCTACAATGAGCAGTTCTTC
>.|.|13|TRBV27|TRBJ1-1
CASSLPEGTEAFF
TGTGCCAGCAGTTTACCCGAGGGCACTGAAGCTTTCTTT
>.|many|12|TRBV20-1|TRBJ2-1
CSALRGASFQFF
TGCAGTGCCTTAAGGGGGGCTAGCTTTCAGTTCTTC
>TRBD2|.|16|TRBV7-2|TRBJ2-7
CASSLVGAGGRYEQYF
TGTGCCAGCAGCTTAGTCGGAGCGGGAGGGCGATACGAGCAGTACTTC
>TRBD2|few|17|TRBV20-1|TRBJ2-2
CSARDRASGRNTGELFF
TGCAGTGCTAGAGATCGGGCTAGCGGGAGAAATACCGGGGAGCTGTTTTTT
>TRBD2|many|15|TRBV12-3/TRBV12-4|TRBJ2-1
CASSLGEGPLNEQFF
TGTGCCAGCAGTTTGGGGGAGGGCCCGCTCAATGAGCAGTTCTTC
>.|.|15|TRBV4-1|TRBJ2-1
CASSQPTGQNNEQFF
TGCGCCAGCAGCCAACCCACAGGACAGAACAATGAGCAGTTCTTC
>.|.|14|TRBV7-2|TRBJ2-7
CASSADRSSYEQYF
TGTGCCAGCAGCGCCGACAGGTCCTCCTACGAGCAGTACTTC
>.|few|12|TRBV7-3|TRBJ2-1
CASSAGEGVAFF
TGTGCCAGCAGCGCGGGTGAGGGGGTAGCGTTCTTC
>.|.|15|TRBV4-2|TRBJ2-7
CASSHSGTTSYEQYF
TGTGCCAGCAGCCACTCCGGGACGACGTCCTACGAGCAGTACTTC
>TRBD1|.|15|TRBV12-3/TRBV12-4|TRBJ1-2
CASSPPLTGVYGYTF
TGTGCCAGCAGTCCCCCATTGACAGGGGTCTATGGCTACACCTTC
>.|.|15|TRBV28|TRBJ2-6
CASSFTRSGANVLTF
TGTGCCAGCAGTTTTACCCGCTCTGGGGCCAACGTCCTGACTTTC
>.|few|12|TRBV20-1|TRBJ2-7
CSATESSYEQYF
TGCAGTGCGACGGAGAGCTCCTACGAGCAGTACTTC
>.|few|13|TRBV7-2|TRBJ1-1
CASSLRGRNEAFF
TGTGCCAGCAGCTTGCGGGGGCGTAATGAAGCTTTCTTT
>TRBD1|.|16|TRBV7-2|TRBJ2-2
CASSVDRVGDTGELFF
TGTGCCAGCAGCGTTGACAGGGTTGGGGACACCGGGGAGCTGTTTTTT
>.|few|14|TRBV9|TRBJ2-7
CASSGSALSYEQYF
TGTGCCAGCAGCGGGAGCGCCCTCTCCTACGAGCAGTACTTC
>TRBD2|many|13|TRBV28|TRBJ2-7
CASKGLAGVEQYF
TGTGCCAGCAAGGGACTAGCGGGAGTGGAGCAGTACTTC